The T cell receptor (beta chain) under discussion was sequenced for a study of radiation and T cells in renal cell carcinoma. The overall study: Nephrectomy followed 15 Gy stereotactic body radiation by 4 weeks.

Produced via immunoSEQ multiplex PCR; TCRdb's table is partial and in-frame only. The table shows about 130,000 clones, with more than 70% occurring only once. CDR1 is GTSNPN, CDR2 SVGIG, per germline (reference sequence). V was clipped by 4 bases and J by 6 bases; unmatched bases: 6. CDR3 size: 12 residues. Regarding this clone: Its matching antigen is unknown.

Regarding time point: blood 2 weeks post-SBRT. The treatment denotes: 15 Gy SBRT to primary tumor, nephrectomy 4 weeks later. Blood was sampled at baseline, 2 weeks and 4 weeks after SBRT. Study outcomes and limitations: Top tumor clonotypes rose in blood 2 weeks post-radiation, then contracted.

The sequences come from blood, collected from a patient whose treatment included radiotherapy and nephrectomy. The gene calls are TRBV30 and TRBJ2-7, with 7 bases that match TRBD2. The source of this sequence is a woman in her 70s with renal cell carcinoma. Here the CDR3 DNA reads TGTGCCTGGATTGGGGGGAGGGCCGAGCAGTACTTC. Amino acid sequence: CAWIGGRAEQYF.